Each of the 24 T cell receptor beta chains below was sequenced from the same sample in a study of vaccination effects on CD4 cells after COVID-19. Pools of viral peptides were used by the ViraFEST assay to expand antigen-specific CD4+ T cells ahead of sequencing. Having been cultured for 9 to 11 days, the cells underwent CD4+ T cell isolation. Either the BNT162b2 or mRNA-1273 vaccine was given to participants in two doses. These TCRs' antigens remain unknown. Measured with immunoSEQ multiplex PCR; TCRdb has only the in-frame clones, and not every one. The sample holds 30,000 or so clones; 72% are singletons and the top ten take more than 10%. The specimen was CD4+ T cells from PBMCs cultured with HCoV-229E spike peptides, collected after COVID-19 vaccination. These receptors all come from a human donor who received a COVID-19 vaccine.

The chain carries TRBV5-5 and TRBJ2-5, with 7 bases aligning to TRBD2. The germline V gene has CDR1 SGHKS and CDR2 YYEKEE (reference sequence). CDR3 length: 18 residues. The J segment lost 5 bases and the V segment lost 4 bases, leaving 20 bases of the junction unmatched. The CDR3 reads CASSGKGRWGGSFETQYF. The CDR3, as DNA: TGTGCCAGCAGCGGAAAGGGGCGGTGGGGCGGGAGTTTCGAGACCCAGTACTTC.

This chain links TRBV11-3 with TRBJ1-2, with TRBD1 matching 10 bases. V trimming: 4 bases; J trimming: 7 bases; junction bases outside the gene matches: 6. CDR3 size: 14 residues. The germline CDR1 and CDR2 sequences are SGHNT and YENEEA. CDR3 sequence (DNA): TGTGCCAGCAGCTCTGGGGACAGGGGCTCTGGCTACACCTTC. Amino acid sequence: CASSSGDRGSGYTF.

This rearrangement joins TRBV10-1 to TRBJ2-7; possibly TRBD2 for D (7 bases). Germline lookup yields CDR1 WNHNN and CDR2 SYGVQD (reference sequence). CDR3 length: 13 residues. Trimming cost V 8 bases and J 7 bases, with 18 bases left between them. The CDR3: CASGRGTGGEQYF. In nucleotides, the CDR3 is TGCGCCAGCGGGAGGGGGACTGGGGGTGAGCAGTACTTC.

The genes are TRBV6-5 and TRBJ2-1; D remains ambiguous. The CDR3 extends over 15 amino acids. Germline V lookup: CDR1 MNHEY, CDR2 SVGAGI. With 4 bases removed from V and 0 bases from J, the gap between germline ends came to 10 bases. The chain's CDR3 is CASSWGSSSYNEQFF. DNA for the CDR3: TGTGCCAGCAGTTGGGGATCCAGCTCCTACAATGAGCAGTTCTTC.

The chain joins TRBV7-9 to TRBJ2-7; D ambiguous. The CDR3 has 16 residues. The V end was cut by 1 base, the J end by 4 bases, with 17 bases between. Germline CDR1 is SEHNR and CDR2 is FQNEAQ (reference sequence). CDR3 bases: TGTGCCAGCAGCTTAGTTCTAGGCGTCAGACGATACGAGCAGTACTTC. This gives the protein CASSLVLGVRRYEQYF.

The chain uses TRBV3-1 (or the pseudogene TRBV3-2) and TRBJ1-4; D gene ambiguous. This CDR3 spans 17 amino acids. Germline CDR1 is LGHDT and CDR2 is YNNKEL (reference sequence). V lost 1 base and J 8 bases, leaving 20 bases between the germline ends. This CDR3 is CASSQVSSGGVGEKLFF. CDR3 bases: TGTGCCAGCAGCCAAGTATCGAGTGGCGGGGTTGGCGAAAAACTGTTTTTT.

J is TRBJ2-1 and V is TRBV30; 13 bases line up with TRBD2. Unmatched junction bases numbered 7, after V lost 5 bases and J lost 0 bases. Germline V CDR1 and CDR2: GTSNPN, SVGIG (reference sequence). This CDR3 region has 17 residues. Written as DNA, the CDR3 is TGTGCCTGGGCTAGACTAGCGGGGGGTAGCTCCTACAATGAGCAGTTCTTC. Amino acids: CAWARLAGGSSYNEQFF.

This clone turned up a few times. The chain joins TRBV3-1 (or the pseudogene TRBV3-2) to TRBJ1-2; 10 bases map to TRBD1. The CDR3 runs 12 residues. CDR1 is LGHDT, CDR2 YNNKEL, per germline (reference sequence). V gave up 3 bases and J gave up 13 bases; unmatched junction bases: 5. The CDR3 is CASSQGDRGITF. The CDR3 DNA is TGTGCCAGCAGCCAGGGGGACAGGGGCATCACCTTC.

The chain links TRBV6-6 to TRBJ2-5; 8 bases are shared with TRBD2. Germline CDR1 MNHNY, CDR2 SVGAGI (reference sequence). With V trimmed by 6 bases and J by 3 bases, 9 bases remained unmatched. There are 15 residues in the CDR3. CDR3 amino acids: CASRREALAKETQYF. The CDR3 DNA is TGTGCCAGCAGGCGGGAGGCACTAGCGAAAGAGACCCAGTACTTC.

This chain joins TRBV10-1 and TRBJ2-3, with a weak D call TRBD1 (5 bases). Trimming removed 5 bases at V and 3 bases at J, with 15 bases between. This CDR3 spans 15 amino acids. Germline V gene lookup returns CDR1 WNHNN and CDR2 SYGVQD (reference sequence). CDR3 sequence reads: CASSPSGKVTDTQYF. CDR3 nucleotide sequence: TGCGCCAGCAGTCCGTCAGGGAAGGTGACAGATACGCAGTATTTT.

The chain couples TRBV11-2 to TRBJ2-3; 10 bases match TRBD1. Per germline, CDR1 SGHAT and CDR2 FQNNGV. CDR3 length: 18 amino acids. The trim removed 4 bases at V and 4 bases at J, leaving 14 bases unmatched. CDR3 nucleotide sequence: TGTGCCAGCAGCTCGGGGGGCTTTCGGGACAGGGGCCCAGATACGCAGTATTTT. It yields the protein CASSSGGFRDRGPDTQYF.

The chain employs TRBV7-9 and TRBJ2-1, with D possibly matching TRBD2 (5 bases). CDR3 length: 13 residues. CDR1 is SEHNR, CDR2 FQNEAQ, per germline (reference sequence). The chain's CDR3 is CVPRPILGSEQFF. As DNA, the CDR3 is TGTGTCCCCCGGCCGATCCTGGGGAGTGAGCAGTTCTTC.

The CDR3 DNA reads as TGTGCCAGCAGCGCACGGGCCCTACAGAACACCGGGGAGCTGTTTTTT. Translated, it gives CASSARALQNTGELFF. The rearrangement links TRBV9 to TRBJ2-2; D remains unclear. V was cut by 3 bases and J by 1 base, with 13 bases left in between. The CDR3 is made up of 16 amino acids. Germline V CDR1 and CDR2: SGDLS, YYNGEE.

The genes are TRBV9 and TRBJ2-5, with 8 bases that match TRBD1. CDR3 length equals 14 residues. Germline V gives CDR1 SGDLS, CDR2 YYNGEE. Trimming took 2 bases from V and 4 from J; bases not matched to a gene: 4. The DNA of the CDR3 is TGTGCCAGCAGCGTCAGACAGGGGAGAGAGACCCAGTACTTC. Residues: CASSVRQGRETQYF.

CDR3 region: CASSSPALVAKNIQYF. DNA for the CDR3: TGCGCCAGCAGCAGCCCGGCCCTTGTAGCCAAAAACATTCAGTACTTC. The J gene is TRBJ2-4, the V gene TRBV5-1; the D is unclear. Germline CDR1 SGHRS, CDR2 YFSETQ. The V and J ends lost 4 bases and 0 bases respectively, with 14 bases between them. The CDR3 consists of 16 residues.

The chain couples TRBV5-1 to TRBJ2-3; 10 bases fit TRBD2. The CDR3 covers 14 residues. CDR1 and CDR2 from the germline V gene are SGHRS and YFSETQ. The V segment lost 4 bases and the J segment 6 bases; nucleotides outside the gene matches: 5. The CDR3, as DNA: TGCGCCAGCAGCGAAGCGGGAGGGGCGGATACGCAGTATTTT. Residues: CASSEAGGADTQYF. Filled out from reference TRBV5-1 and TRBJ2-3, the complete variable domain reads KAGVTQTPRYLIKTRGQQVTLSCSPISGHRSVSWYQQTPGQGLQFLFEYFSETQRNKGNFPGRFSGRQFSNSRSEMNVSTLELGDSALYLCASSEAGGADTQYFGPGTRLTVL.

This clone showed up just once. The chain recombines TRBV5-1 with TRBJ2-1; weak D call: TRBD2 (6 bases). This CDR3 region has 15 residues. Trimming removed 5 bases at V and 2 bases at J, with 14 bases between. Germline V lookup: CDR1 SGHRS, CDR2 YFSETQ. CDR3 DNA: TGCGCCAGCAGGCGGGATCTAAATACCTACAATGAGCAGTTCTTC. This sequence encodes CASRRDLNTYNEQFF.

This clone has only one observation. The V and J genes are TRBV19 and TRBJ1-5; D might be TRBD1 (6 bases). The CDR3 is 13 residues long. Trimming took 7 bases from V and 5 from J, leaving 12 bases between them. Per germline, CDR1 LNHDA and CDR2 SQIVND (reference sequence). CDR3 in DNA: TGTGCCAGTAATACAGGGTTGGATCAGCCCCAGCATTTT. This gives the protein CASNTGLDQPQHF.

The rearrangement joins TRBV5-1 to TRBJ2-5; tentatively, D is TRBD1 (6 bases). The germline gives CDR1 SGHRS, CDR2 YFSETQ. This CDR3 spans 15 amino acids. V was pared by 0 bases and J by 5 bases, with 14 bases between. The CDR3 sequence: CASSLGITGWETQYF. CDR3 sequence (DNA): TGCGCCAGCAGCTTGGGGATTACAGGGTGGGAGACCCAGTACTTC.

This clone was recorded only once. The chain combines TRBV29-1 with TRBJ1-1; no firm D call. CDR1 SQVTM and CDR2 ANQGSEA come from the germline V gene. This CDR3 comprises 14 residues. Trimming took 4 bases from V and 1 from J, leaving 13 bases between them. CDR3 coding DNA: TGCAGCGTTGCCGGGCAGGTGTCGAACACTGAAGCTTTCTTT. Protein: CSVAGQVSNTEAFF.

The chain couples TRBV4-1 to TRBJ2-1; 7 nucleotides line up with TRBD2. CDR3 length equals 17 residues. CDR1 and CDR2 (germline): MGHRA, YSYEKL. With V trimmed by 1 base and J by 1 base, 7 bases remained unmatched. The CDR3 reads CASSQVASGRSYNEQFF. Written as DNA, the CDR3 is TGCGCCAGCAGCCAAGTGGCTAGCGGAAGGTCCTACAATGAGCAGTTCTTC.

CDR3 region: CASSFERNYGYTF. For the CDR3, the DNA is TGTGCCAGCAGCTTTGAAAGGAACTATGGCTACACCTTC. V and J are TRBV5-6 and TRBJ1-2; D is unresolved. With 2 bases removed from V and 2 bases from J, the gap between germline ends came to 7 bases. Germline loops: CDR1 SGHDT, CDR2 YYEEEE. This CDR3 comprises 13 residues.

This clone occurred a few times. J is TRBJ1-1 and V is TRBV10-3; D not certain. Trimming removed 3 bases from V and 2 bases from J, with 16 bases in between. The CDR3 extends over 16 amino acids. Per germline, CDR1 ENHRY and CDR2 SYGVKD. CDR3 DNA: TGTGCCATCAGTGACAGGACTCTCGACCTAAACACTGAAGCTTTCTTT. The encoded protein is CAISDRTLDLNTEAFF.

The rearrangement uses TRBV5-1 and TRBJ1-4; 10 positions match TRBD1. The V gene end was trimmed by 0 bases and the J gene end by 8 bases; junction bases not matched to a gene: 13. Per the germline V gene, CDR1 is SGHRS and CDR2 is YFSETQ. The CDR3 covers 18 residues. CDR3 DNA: TGCGCCAGCAGCTTGGTCCCACCGGGACAGGGGACGGAGGAAAAACTGTTTTTT. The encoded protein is CASSLVPPGQGTEEKLFF.